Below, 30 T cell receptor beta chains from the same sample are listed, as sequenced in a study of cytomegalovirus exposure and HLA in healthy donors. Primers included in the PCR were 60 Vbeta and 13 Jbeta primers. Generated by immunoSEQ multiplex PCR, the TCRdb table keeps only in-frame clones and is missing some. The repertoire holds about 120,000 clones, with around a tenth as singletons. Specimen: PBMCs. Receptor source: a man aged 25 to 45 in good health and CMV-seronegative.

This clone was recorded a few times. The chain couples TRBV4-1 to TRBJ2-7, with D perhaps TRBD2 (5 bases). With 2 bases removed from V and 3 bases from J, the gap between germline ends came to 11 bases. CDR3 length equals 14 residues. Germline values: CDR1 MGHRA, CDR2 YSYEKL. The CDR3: CASSQREAVYEQYF. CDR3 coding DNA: TGCGCCAGCAGCCAACGGGAAGCAGTCTACGAGCAGTACTTC.

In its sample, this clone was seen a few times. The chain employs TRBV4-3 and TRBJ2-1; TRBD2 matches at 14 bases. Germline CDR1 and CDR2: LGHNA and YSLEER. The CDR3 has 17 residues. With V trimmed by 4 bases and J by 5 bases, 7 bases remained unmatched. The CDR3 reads CASSLRTSGGLNNEQFF. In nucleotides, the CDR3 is TGCGCCAGCAGCCTACGGACTAGCGGGGGGTTAAACAATGAGCAGTTCTTC.

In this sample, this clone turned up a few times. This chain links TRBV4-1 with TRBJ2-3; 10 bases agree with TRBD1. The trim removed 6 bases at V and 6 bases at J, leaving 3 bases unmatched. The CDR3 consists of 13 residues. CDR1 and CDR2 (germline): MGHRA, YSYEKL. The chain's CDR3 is CASRGTGEDTQYF. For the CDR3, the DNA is TGCGCCAGCAGAGGGACAGGGGAGGATACGCAGTATTTT.

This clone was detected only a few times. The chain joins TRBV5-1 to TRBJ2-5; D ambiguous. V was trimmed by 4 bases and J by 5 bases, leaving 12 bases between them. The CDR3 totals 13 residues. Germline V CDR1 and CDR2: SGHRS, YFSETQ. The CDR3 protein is CASSPDNSETQYF. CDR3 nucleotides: TGCGCCAGCAGCCCTGACAACTCCGAGACCCAGTACTTC.

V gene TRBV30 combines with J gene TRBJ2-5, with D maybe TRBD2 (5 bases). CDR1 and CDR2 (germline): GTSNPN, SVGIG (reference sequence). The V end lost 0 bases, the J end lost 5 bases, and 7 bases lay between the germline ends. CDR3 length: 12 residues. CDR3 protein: CAWSVLGETQYF. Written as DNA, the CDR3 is TGTGCCTGGAGTGTACTAGGGGAGACCCAGTACTTC.

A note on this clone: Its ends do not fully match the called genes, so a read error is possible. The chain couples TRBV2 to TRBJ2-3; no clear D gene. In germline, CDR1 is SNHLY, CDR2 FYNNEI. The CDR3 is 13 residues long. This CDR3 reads CASSGPPGDTQYF. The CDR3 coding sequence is TGTGCCAGCAGTGGACCACCTGGAGATACTCAGTATTTT.

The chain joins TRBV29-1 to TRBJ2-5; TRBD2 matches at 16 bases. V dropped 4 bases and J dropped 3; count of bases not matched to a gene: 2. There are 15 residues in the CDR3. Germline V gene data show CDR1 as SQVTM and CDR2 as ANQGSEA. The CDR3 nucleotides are TGCAGCGTTGCCGGGACTAGCGGGAGGGAAGAGACCCAGTACTTC. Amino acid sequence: CSVAGTSGREETQYF.

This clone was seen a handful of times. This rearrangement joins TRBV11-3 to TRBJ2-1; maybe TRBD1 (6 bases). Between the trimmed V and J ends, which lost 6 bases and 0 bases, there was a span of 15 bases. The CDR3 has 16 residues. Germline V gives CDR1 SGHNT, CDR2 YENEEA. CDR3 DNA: TGTGCCAGCAGGCGATCAGGGGAAGGCTCCTACAATGAGCAGTTCTTC. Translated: CASRRSGEGSYNEQFF.

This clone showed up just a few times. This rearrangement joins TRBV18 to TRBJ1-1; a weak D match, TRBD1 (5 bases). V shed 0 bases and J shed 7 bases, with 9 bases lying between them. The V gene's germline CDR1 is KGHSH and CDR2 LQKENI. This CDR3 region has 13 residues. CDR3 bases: TGTGCCAGCTCACCACCGGGTAGGGGTGAAGCTTTCTTT. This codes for CASSPPGRGEAFF.

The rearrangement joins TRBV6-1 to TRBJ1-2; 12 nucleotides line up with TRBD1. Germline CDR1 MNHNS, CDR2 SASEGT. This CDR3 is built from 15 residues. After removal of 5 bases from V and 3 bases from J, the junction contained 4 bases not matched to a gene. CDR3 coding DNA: TGTGCCAGCAGTCGGGACAGGGGGCGTGACTATGGCTACACCTTC. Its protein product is CASSRDRGRDYGYTF.

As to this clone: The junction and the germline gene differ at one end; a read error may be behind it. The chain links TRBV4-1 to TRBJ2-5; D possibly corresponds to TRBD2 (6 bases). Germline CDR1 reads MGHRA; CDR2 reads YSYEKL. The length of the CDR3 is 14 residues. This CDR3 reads CASSYPGVQENQYF. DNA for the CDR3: TGCGCCAGCAGCTACCCGGGAGTACAAGAGAACCAGTACTTC.

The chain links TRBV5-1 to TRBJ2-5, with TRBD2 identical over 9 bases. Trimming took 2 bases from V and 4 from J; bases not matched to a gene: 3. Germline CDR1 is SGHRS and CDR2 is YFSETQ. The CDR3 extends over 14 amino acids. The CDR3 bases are TGCGCCAGCAGCTTTACAGCGGGGGGAGAGACCCAGTACTTC. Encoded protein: CASSFTAGGETQYF.

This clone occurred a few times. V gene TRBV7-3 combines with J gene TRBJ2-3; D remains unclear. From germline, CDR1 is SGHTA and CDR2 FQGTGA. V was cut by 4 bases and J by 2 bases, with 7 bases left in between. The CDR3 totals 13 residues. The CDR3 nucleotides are TGTGCCAGCAGCTCCATTTCCACAGATACGCAGTATTTT. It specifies CASSSISTDTQYF.

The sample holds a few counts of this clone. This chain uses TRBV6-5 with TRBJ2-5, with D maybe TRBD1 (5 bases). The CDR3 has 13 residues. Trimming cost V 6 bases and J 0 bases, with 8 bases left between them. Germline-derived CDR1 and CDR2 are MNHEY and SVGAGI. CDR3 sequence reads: CASSQGYQETQYF. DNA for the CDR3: TGTGCCAGCAGCCAGGGTTACCAAGAGACCCAGTACTTC.

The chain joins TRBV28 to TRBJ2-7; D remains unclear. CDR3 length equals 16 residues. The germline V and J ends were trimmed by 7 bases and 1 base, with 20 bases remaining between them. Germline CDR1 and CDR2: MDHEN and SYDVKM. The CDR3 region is CASTSSMVSRSYEQYF. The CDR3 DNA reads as TGTGCCAGCACCTCAAGCATGGTGTCGAGATCCTACGAGCAGTACTTC.

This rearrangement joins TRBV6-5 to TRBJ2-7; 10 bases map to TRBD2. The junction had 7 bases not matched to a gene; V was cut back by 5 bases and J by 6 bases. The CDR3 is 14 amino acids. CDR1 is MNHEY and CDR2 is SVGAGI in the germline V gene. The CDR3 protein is CASSGLAGVGEQYF. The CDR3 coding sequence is TGTGCCAGCAGTGGCCTAGCGGGAGTCGGCGAGCAGTACTTC.

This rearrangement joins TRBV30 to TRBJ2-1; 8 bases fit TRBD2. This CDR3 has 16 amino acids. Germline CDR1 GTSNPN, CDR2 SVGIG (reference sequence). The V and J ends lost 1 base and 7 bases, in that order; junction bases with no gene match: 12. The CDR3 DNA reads TGTGCCTGGAGTGAAGGTAGCGGGACATCGGGAAATGAGCAGTTCTTC. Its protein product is CAWSEGSGTSGNEQFF.

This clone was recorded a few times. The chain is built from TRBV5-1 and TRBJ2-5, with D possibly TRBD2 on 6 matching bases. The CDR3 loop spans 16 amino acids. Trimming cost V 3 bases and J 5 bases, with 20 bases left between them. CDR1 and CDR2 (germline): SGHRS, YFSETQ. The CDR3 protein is CASSSGAANSGETQYF. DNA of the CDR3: TGCGCCAGCAGCTCGGGAGCGGCTAACTCAGGGGAGACCCAGTACTTC.

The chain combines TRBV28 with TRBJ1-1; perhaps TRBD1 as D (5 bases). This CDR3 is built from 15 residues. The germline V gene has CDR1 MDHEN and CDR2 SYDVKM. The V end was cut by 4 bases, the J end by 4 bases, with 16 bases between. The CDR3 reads CASSSGGIGFTEAFF. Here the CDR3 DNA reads TGTGCCAGCAGTTCGGGGGGTATTGGTTTCACTGAAGCTTTCTTT.

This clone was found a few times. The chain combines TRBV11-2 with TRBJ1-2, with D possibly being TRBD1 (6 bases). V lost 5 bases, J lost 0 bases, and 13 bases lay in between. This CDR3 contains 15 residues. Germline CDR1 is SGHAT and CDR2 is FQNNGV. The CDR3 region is CASSHHRETNYGYTF. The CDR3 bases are TGTGCCAGCAGCCACCACAGGGAGACTAACTATGGCTACACCTTC.

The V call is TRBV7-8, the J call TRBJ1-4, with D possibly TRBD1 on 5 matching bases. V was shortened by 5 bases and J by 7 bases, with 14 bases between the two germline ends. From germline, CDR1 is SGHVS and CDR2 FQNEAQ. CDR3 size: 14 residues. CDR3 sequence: CASSKPGGGEKLFF. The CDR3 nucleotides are TGTGCCAGCAGCAAGCCGGGGGGGGGTGAAAAACTGTTTTTT.

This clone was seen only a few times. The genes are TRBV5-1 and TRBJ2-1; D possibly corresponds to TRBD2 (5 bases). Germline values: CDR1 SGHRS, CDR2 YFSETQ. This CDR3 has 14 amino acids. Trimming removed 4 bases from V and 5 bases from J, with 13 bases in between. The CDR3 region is CASSRASFDNEQFF. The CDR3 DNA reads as TGCGCCAGCAGCAGGGCTAGCTTCGACAATGAGCAGTTCTTC.

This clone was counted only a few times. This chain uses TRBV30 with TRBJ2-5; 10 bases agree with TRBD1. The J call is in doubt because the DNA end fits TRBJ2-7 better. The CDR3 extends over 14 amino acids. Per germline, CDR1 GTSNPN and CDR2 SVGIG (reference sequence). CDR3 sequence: CAWTPGTGAYEQYF. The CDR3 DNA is TGTGCCTGGACTCCCGGGACAGGGGCTTACGAGCAGTACTTC.

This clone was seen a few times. The CDR3 reads CASSDPDRDRPYEQYF. The DNA for the CDR3 is TGTGCCAGTAGTGATCCGGACAGGGACAGACCCTACGAGCAGTACTTC. J is TRBJ2-7 and V is TRBV19; 8 bases align to TRBD1. The CDR3 length is 16 residues. Germline loops: CDR1 LNHDA, CDR2 SQIVND (reference sequence). V gave up 5 bases and J gave up 2 bases; unmatched junction bases: 11.

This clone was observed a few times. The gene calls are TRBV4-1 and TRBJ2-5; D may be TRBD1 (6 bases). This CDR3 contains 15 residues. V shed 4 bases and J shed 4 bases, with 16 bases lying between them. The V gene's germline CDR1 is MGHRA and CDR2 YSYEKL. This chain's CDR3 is CASSPPGVRGETQYF. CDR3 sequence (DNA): TGCGCCAGCAGCCCCCCAGGGGTAAGGGGAGAGACCCAGTACTTC.

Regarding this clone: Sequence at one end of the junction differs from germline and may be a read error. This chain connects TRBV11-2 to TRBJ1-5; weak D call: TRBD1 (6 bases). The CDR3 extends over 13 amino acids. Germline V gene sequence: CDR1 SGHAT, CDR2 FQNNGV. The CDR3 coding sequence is TGTGCCAGCAGCTTAGAAGGGGGTCAGGCCCAGCATTTT. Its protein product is CASSLEGGQAQHF.

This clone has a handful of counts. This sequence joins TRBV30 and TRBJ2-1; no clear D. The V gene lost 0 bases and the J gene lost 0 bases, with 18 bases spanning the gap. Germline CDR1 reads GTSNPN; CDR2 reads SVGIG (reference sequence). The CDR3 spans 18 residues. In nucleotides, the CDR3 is TGTGCCTGGAGTGTATCGGTCAAACGGTTGAGCTCCTACAATGAGCAGTTCTTC. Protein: CAWSVSVKRLSSYNEQFF.

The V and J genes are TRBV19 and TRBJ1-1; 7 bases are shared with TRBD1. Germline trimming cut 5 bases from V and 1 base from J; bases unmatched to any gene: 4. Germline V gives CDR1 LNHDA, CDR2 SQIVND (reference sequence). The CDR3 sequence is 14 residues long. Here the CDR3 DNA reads TGTGCCAGTAGTGTGACAGGGAAGAACACTGAAGCTTTCTTT. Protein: CASSVTGKNTEAFF.

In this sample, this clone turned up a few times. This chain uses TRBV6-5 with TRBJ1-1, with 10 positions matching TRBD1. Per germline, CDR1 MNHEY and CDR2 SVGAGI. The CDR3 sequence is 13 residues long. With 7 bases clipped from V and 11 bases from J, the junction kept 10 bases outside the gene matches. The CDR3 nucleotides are TGTGCCAGCACCGGACAGGGGGGGTCGGGGGCTTTCTTT. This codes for CASTGQGGSGAFF.

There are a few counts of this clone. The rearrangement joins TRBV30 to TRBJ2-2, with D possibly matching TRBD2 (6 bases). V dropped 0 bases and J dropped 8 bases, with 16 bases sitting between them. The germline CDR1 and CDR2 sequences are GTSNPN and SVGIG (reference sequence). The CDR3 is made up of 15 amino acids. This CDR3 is CAWSVSRRGGGELFF. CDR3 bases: TGTGCCTGGAGTGTAAGCCGGCGGGGTGGAGGGGAGCTGTTTTTT.